The 25 T cell receptor beta chains reported below all come from one sample, sequenced in a study of tumor-infiltrating lymphocytes in primary liver carcinoma. Unsorted bulk tissue of about 20-30 mg yielded co-extracted RNA and DNA. A constant-region primer primed TCR beta cDNA synthesis from 500 to 550 ng of total RNA. Libraries for TCR beta were built through three nested multiplex PCR rounds, which together made up a slightly modified ARM-PCR procedure. Primers for the first two PCR rounds were TRBV1-TRBV30 forward primers and a C-beta reverse primer (approximately 10 cycles per round). TCRdb recomputed calls from the multiplex PCR reads with MiXCR, one row per CDR3 protein. The repertoire holds roughly 80,000 distinct CDR3 sequences, 71% seen once, with about an eighth in the top ten. Material for sequencing was liver tumor tissue from sampling region 4. Subset defined: tumor region T4, right-lateral pole. The receptors here all came from a woman aged 55 to 70 with primary liver carcinoma and hepatitis B virus infection.

Comment on this clonotype: Sequence at one end of the junction differs from germline and may be a read error. The chain combines TRBV6-1 with TRBJ1-2, with D unclear. The germline gives CDR1 MNHNS, CDR2 SASEGT. The CDR3 totals 13 residues. CDR3 sequence: CASSEVASYGYTF. CDR3 DNA: TGTGCCAGCAGTGAAGTAGCCTCCTATGGCTACACATTC.

This clonotype was counted between two and nine times. The CDR3 does not close with the conserved phenylalanine or tryptophan, likely indicating a read error. The chain joins TRBV28 to TRBJ2-2; 9 bases are shared with TRBD2. CDR3 length: 18 amino acids. Germline V CDR1 and CDR2: MDHEN, SYDVKM. DNA for the CDR3: TGTGCCAGCAGTTCCCGGACTAGCGAAACTGAGAACGCCGGGGAGCTGTTTCTT. Translating gives CASSSRTSETENAGELFL.

Notes on this clonotype: At one end the junction does not follow the germline gene, possibly because of a read error. The V call is TRBV2, the J call TRBJ2-5; perhaps D is TRBD1 or TRBD2 (5 bases each). The CDR3 is 12 residues long. Germline CDR1 reads SNHLY; CDR2 reads FYNNEI. For the CDR3, the DNA is TGTGCCAGCAACCGGGACGGAGAGACCCACTACTTC. Its translation: CASNRDGETHYF.

This clonotype has only a few counts. This rearrangement joins TRBV11-3 to TRBJ2-1, with 8 positions matching TRBD2. The CDR3 is 15 amino acids. V gave up 6 bases and J gave up 9 bases; unmatched junction bases: 13. Germline CDR1 is SGHNT and CDR2 is YENEEA. The CDR3 sequence is CASSPRGSGKLEQFF. CDR3 coding DNA: TGTGCCAGCAGTCCTCGGGGTAGCGGGAAGCTTGAGCAGTTCTTC.

This clonotype was seen many times. The chain recombines TRBV6-1 with TRBJ2-5, with 8 positions matching TRBD2. Germline V gene data show CDR1 as MNHNS and CDR2 as SASEGT. CDR3 length: 15 amino acids. V shed 0 bases, J shed 0 bases, and the junction held 0 bases outside the gene matches. CDR3 bases: TGTGCCAGCAGTGAAGCAGCGGGAGACCAAGAGACCCAGTACTTC. This sequence encodes CASSEAAGDQETQYF.

This clonotype was counted at least ten times. This rearrangement joins TRBV5-1 to TRBJ2-2; D remains unclear. Trimming took 3 bases from V and 0 from J, leaving 12 bases between them. CDR1 and CDR2 from the germline V gene are SGHRS and YFSETQ. The CDR3 loop spans 16 amino acids. The CDR3 nucleotides are TGCGCCAGCAGCTATTCCCCAAAGACGAACACCGGGGAGCTGTTTTTT. It encodes CASSYSPKTNTGELFF.

This clonotype was counted many times. Written as DNA, the CDR3 is TGTGCCAGCAGTGAAATCTATCCGCCGAGCGGCGAGCAGTACTTC. Its protein product is CASSEIYPPSGEQYF. This chain joins TRBV6-1 and TRBJ2-7, with D possibly matching TRBD2 (5 bases). The CDR3 sequence is 15 residues long. V was cut by 2 bases and J by 6 bases, with 17 bases left in between. Germline V gives CDR1 MNHNS, CDR2 SASEGT.

Comments on this clonotype: At one end, the junction sequence differs from germline, possibly due to a read error. This chain joins TRBV28 and TRBJ2-2, with D possibly being TRBD1 or TRBD2 (5 bases each). CDR3 size: 14 residues. Germline CDR1 reads MDHEN; CDR2 reads SYDVKM. CDR3 sequence reads: CASSGTANTGERFF. The CDR3 coding sequence is TGTGCCAGCAGTGGGACCGCGAACACCGGGGAGCGGTTTTTT.

In regard to this clonotype: At one of its ends the junction is not consistent with the germline gene, which may arise from a read error. V gene TRBV11-2 combines with J gene TRBJ2-3; D is undetermined. Germline V gene lookup returns CDR1 SGHAT and CDR2 FQNNGV. The CDR3 extends over 14 amino acids. The CDR3 DNA sequence: TGTGCCAGCAGCCCAGCCGGGCGGCTAGATACGCGGTATTTT. It translates to CASSPAGRLDTRYF.

As regards this clonotype: A much larger clone sits a single nucleotide away, making a read error possible. This chain connects TRBV28 to TRBJ2-7; TRBD1 or TRBD2 may be the D gene (5 bases each). The germline gives CDR1 MDHEN, CDR2 SYDVKM. The CDR3 runs 15 residues. Here the CDR3 DNA reads TGTGCCAGCAGTCCCCCCGGGACGAGGGCCTACGTGCAGTACTTC. It is translated as CASSPPGTRAYVQYF.

A word on this clonotype: One base away lies a much larger clone, so this may be a sequencing read error. The chain uses TRBV30 and TRBJ2-1, with 11 bases identical to TRBD2. CDR3 length equals 14 residues. V lost 7 bases to trimming and J lost 12 bases; unmatched junction nucleotides: 14. Germline CDR1 and CDR2: GTSNPN and SVGIG (reference sequence). CDR3 sequence reads: CAYALAGARDGQFF. The CDR3 bases are TGTGCCTACGCACTAGCGGGAGCTCGGGATGGGCAGTTCTTC.

Comment on this clonotype: This could be a read error, since a much larger clone is one nucleotide away. The chain couples TRBV5-1 to TRBJ1-5, with 9 bases lining up with TRBD1. V lost 2 bases to trimming and J lost 4 bases; unmatched junction nucleotides: 1. The germline V gene encodes CDR1 SGHRS and CDR2 YFSETQ. This CDR3 has 14 amino acids. The CDR3 region is CASSLGTGNQPQHF. CDR3 bases: TGCGCCAGCAGCTTAGGGACAGGGAATCAGCCCCAGCATTTT.

A word on this clonotype: Since a much larger clone is just one base distant, this may be a read error. The chain uses TRBV9 and TRBJ2-3; D possibly corresponds to TRBD2 (6 bases). The CDR3 has 15 residues. Germline values: CDR1 SGDLS, CDR2 YYNGEE. CDR3 coding DNA: TGTGTCAGCAGCGTAGCGGCGGAGAGCACAGATACGCAGTATTTT. Translation: CVSSVAAESTDTQYF.

This clonotype appeared once. This sequence joins TRBV6-5 and TRBJ2-7, with TRBD2 matching 7 bases. With V trimmed by 8 bases and J by 8 bases, 15 bases remained unmatched. This CDR3 is 14 amino acids long. Germline V gene sequence: CDR1 MNHEY, CDR2 SVGAGI. CDR3 coding DNA: TGTGCCAGCGGCTCGGGACTAACGGGAGGAAAGCAGTACTTC. Protein product: CASGSGLTGGKQYF.

Details on this clonotype: Given the absence of the conserved phenylalanine or tryptophan at the CDR3 end, a read error is likely. The limits of the CDR3 on the DNA are not certain, so only TCRdb's listed CDR3 is given. This chain joins TRBV14 and TRBJ1-1. CDR1 and CDR2 from the germline V gene are SGHDN and FVKESK. The CDR3 is made up of 14 amino acids, end residues included. CDR3 loop: CASSQGLRNTEAFL.

As regards this clonotype: A much larger clonotype is one base distant, so this may be a read error. The CDR3 DNA reads as TGTGCCAACAGCCGGGGCGGACAGGGAAATCTTGGCTACACCTTC. It encodes CANSRGGQGNLGYTF. The rearrangement joins TRBV28 to TRBJ1-2; 8 bases are a match to TRBD1. This CDR3 region has 15 residues. Germline CDR1 MDHEN, CDR2 SYDVKM. V shed 10 bases and J 7 bases; nucleotides not matched to a gene: 17.

Remarks on this clonotype: A junction end diverges from the germline sequence, so it may reflect a read error. This chain joins TRBV5-1 and TRBJ2-2; 8 bases line up with TRBD1. In germline, CDR1 is SGHRS, CDR2 YFSETQ. The CDR3 length is 13 residues. The CDR3: CASSRDRPGELSF. CDR3 in DNA: TGCGCCAGCAGCAGGGACAGGCCCGGGGAGCTGTCTTTT.

This chain joins TRBV6-4 and TRBJ2-4; D ambiguous. Trimming took off 1 base at V and 1 base at J, with 14 bases between the two ends. CDR3 length: 17 residues. Germline V lookup: CDR1 MRHNA, CDR2 SNTAGT. Here the CDR3 DNA reads TGTGCCAGCAGTGACTTGAGAGGCGTGAGGGCCAAAAACATTCAGTACTTC. Amino acid sequence: CASSDLRGVRAKNIQYF.

This clonotype was observed many times. This chain joins TRBV6-1 and TRBJ2-2, with TRBD2 identical over 11 bases. This CDR3 region has 16 residues. Germline loops: CDR1 MNHNS, CDR2 SASEGT. Trimming cost V 5 bases and J 5 bases; bases outside gene matches: 7. In nucleotides, the CDR3 is TGTGCCAGCAGTCCCCGCGGGACTAGCGGTACCGGGGAGCTGTTTTTT. Residues: CASSPRGTSGTGELFF.

In the case of this clonotype: At one boundary the junction diverges from the germline segment, which might be a read error. The rearrangement joins TRBV6-5 to TRBJ2-7; weak D call: TRBD2 (6 bases). The germline CDR1 and CDR2 sequences are MNHEY and SVGAGI. The CDR3 runs to 15 residues. Here the CDR3 reads CASSAAAGGYYVQYF. The DNA for the CDR3 is TGTGCCAGCAGCGCGGCGGCAGGAGGGTATTACGTGCAGTACTTC.

Worth noting for this clonotype: At one end the junction does not follow the germline gene, possibly because of a read error. The chain couples TRBV12-3 or TRBV12-4 to TRBJ2-7; D is uncertain. The CDR3 totals 12 residues. The CDR3 is CASSRLDGEQCF. The CDR3 DNA reads TGTGCCAGCAGTCGACTGGATGGCGAGCAGTGCTTC.

This clonotype appeared a few times. A clone one base away is much larger, so this may be a read error. This chain connects TRBV30 to TRBJ1-6; D is undetermined. CDR3 length equals 16 residues. Germline lookup yields CDR1 GTSNPN and CDR2 SVGIG (reference sequence). Here the CDR3 DNA reads TGTGTCTGGACCCACTCGGGGATGACCTATAATTCACCCCTCCACTTT. Amino acid sequence: CVWTHSGMTYNSPLHF.

This chain uses TRBV28 with TRBJ2-5, with D possibly TRBD2 on 6 matching bases. Trimming cost V 7 bases and J 2 bases, with 14 bases left between them. Per the germline V gene, CDR1 is MDHEN and CDR2 is SYDVKM. There are 14 residues in the CDR3. The CDR3 nucleotides are TGTGCCAGCACCATCCCTGGGGGGCAAGAGACCCAGTACTTC. It is translated as CASTIPGGQETQYF.

Concerning this clonotype: At one boundary the junction diverges from the germline segment, which might be a read error. The chain employs TRBV11-2 and TRBJ2-3; a possible D gene is TRBD1 (5 bases). The CDR3 contains 14 residues. The germline CDR1 and CDR2 sequences are SGHAT and FQNNGV. CDR3 nucleotides: TGTAGCAGCAGCATGGGGCTTCCCACAGATACGCAATATTTT. Its protein is CSSSMGLPTDTQYF.

This clonotype was observed once. For the CDR3, the DNA is TGTGCCAGCAGTGACCCTCATGCGACAGGGGGGGTTCAGGATACGCAGTATTTT. Protein sequence: CASSDPHATGGVQDTQYF. The chain recombines TRBV6-1 with TRBJ2-3, with TRBD1 identical over 9 bases. The CDR3 is made up of 18 amino acids. CDR1 and CDR2 from the germline V gene are MNHNS and SASEGT. The junction had 16 bases not matched to a gene; V was cut back by 3 bases and J by 6 bases.